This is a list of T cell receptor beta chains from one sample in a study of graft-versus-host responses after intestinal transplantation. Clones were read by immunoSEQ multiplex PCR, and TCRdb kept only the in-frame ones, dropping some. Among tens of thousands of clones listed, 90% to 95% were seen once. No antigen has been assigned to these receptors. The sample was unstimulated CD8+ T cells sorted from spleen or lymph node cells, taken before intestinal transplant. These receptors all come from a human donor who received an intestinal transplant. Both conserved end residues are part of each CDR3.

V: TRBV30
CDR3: CAWSQGLVWYGYTF

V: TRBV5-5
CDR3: CASSEGQGVVYEQYF

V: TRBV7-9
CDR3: CASSFLGNTIYF

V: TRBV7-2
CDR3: CASSLGGGRVSPLHF

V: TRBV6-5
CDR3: CASSLSGGALNEQFF

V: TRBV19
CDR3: CASSTSGTSGIYEQYF

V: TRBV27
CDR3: CASRDTTGWLNTEAFF

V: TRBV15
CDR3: CATSRFPGRAKNIQYF

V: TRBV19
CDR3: CASRAGGYNEQFF

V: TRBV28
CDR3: CASSLEGWNTEAFF

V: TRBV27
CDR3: CASSSGTSGRGDTQYF

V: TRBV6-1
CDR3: CASGLGLAGDEQYF

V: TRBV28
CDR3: CASRGQGRYDEQYF

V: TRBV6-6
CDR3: CASSREIEGSYNEQFF

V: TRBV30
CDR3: CAWSLWTADQPQHF

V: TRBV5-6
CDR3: CASSLGQDPYGYTF

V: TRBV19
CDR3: CASRGTGNTGELFF

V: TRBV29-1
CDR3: CSVESSYSYEQYF

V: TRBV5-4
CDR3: CASSIGGQTNYGYTF

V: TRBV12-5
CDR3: CASVGVGGSRYEQYF

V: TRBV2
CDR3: CASSTLMDRGSFIEQFF

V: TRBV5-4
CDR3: CASSFMGGGNEQFF

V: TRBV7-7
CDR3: CASSPPGFYNEQFF

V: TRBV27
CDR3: CASSFGRVGIGDYGYTF